The clone carrying this T cell receptor beta chain was picked up a small number of times. This entry comes from a study of CD8+ T cells in alopecia areata. For the study at large: Disease severity was quantified as SALT score of affected scalp area.

Treatment denoted: oral pan-JAK inhibitor, 5-10 mg twice daily. Extracted RNA was reverse transcribed, and the resulting cDNA served as sequencing template. The repertoire was sequenced with immunoSEQ multiplex PCR; TCRdb's copy has only in-frame clones and lacks some. The sample yields about 110,000 clones, 55% to 60% seen once. Germline V gene sequence: CDR1 SEHNR, CDR2 FQNEAQ (reference sequence). The CDR3 extends over 14 amino acids. V gave up 6 bases and J gave up 12 bases, with 20 bases separating them. The sample in question was CD4+ T cells sorted from blood, obtained at week 24, from a patient treated with tofacitinib. The receptor's source is a human donor with alopecia areata. V usage is TRBV7-9 and J usage is TRBJ1-4, with D possibly matching TRBD1 (6 bases). CDR3 nucleotide sequence: TGTGCCAGCAGTCCCGGAGGGGGAGCGATTCAACTGTTTTTT. Translated: CASSPGGGAIQLFF.